This T cell receptor (beta chain) is drawn from a study of blood T cell repertoires in COVID-19. Study information: Whether acute or convalescent, the COVID-19 samples came from the United States, Italy and Spain. From T cells, B-cell-depleted T cells, or PBMCs came the material, which was cDNA or gDNA.

V was clipped by 3 bases and J by 2 bases; unmatched bases: 9. The CDR3 sequence is 16 residues long. CDR1 and CDR2 (germline): WNHNN, SYGVQD (reference sequence). Original processing notes: Quantification of nucleated cells was approximated via reference gene primer amplification. Profiled with immunoSEQ multiplex PCR; TCRdb holds only in-frame clones, not every one. V and J calls and clone size are copied from that table; D and trimming were computed from the DNA. This sample has roughly 43,000 clones; around 90% occur once, and the top ten carry roughly 3.1%. Material for sequencing was peripheral blood. This chain connects TRBV10-1 to TRBJ1-1; 7 positions agree with TRBD1. The receptor was derived from a man aged 50-59 years with active COVID-19. The CDR3 region is CASSEYRGTVNTEAFF. The CDR3 coding sequence is TGCGCCAGCAGTGAATATCGGGGGACAGTAAACACTGAAGCTTTCTTT.